This T cell receptor (beta chain) was obtained from a study of T cell changes during pregnancy in multiple sclerosis. This CDR3 region has 16 residues. Germline-derived CDR1 and CDR2 are SGHRS and YFSETQ. Germline trimming cut 4 bases from V and 0 bases from J; bases unmatched to any gene: 6. Produced via immunoSEQ multiplex PCR; TCRdb's table is partial and in-frame only. Among 40,000 to 45,000 clones listed, 75% to 90% were seen once. The gene calls are TRBV5-1 and TRBJ2-7, with 11 bases lining up with TRBD2. This material consisted of CD4+ T cells from peripheral blood mononuclear cells, taken in the first trimester of pregnancy. This TCR derives from a female donor with multiple sclerosis, enrolled in a pregnancy study. The CDR3 sequence is CASSAVTSGISYEQYF. In DNA, the CDR3 is TGCGCCAGCAGCGCTGTGACTAGCGGGATCTCCTACGAGCAGTACTTC.